A selection of T cell receptor beta chains follows, all from one sample in a study of T cell responses to AZD1222 COVID-19 vaccine. Produced via immunoSEQ multiplex PCR; TCRdb's table is partial and in-frame only. The sample includes approximately 150,000 clones, around 92% of them seen just once. Sequenced material: peripheral blood, taken after recovery from COVID-19. These receptor sequences come from an adult who had recovered from COVID-19. Each CDR3 is given without its conserved first and last residue. D genes are given only for firm matches.

D gene	V gene	CDR3 length	CDR3 protein
TRBD1	TRBV19	13	ASSMAGGYYNEQF
NA	TRBV27	11	ASSFEPLETQY
TRBD2	TRBV6-5	10	ASGREPGEQY
NA	TRBV10-3	10	AGGWTITEAF
TRBD2	TRBV6-2/TRBV6-3	16	ASSYSKWLAGGTGELF
TRBD1	TRBV2	12	ASSEWTGKAEAF
NA	TRBV28	12	ASRPWSGRNEQF
TRBD2	TRBV11-2	17	ASSFDLGTSAHYTYEQY
NA	TRBV27	13	ASSSGKAGRNEQF
TRBD2	TRBV5-5	11	ASSFGGAGELF
TRBD2	TRBV7-9	13	ASSQTSGVSYEQY
TRBD1	TRBV19	15	ATRGGAGGYSNQPQH
TRBD2	TRBV7-9	15	ASSLAEGGTSTDTQY
NA	TRBV28	13	ASSLTGSSMNEQF